This TCR beta chain was sequenced in a study of T-cell memory formation after mild COVID-19. The CDR3 sequence is 13 residues long. Germline V gene sequence: CDR1 SQVTM, CDR2 ANQGSEA. The V gene lost 6 bases and the J gene lost 5 bases, with 16 bases spanning the gap. The table lists this clonotype with a few counts. The antigen is unknown. TCRdb fed the 5' RACE reads into MiXCR, producing one record per CDR3 protein. The table lists about 350,000 distinct CDR3 sequences, 28% of them singletons. Broader study findings: Whether second-wave clones peaking at day 37 were SARS-CoV-2 specific went unconfirmed.

The sequenced material came from PBMCs or a T cell subset sorted from them (not recorded which). The receptor's source is an adult woman who had mild COVID-19 (a few samples of this study predate the infection). Cell type and time point are not known. V gene TRBV29-1 combines with J gene TRBJ2-5; possible D gene TRBD1, 6 bases. The CDR3 sequence is CSVGAQTGETQYF. The CDR3 DNA reads TGCAGCGTGGGGGCCCAAACAGGGGAGACCCAGTACTTC.